The rows below give T cell receptor beta chains drawn from one sample of a study of T cells in Graves' hyperthyroidism and ophthalmopathy. TCRdb analysed the multiplex PCR reads with MiXCR anew, one entry per CDR3 protein. The sample yields 250,000 to 300,000 distinct CDR3 sequences, about 19% seen once. Sequencing was carried out using blood. The receptors were gathered from a man aged 50 or older with Graves' ophthalmopathy. Both conserved end residues are trimmed from each CDR3.

cdr3_aa: SVGVGLAYEQY; cdr3_length: 11; v_call: TRBV29-1
cdr3_aa: ASSLLAGGYEQF; cdr3_length: 12; v_call: TRBV13
cdr3_aa: ARTGLAGGNTGELF; cdr3_length: 14; v_call: TRBV2
cdr3_aa: ASSRGFPTLDRGRGETQY; cdr3_length: 18; v_call: TRBV28
cdr3_aa: SARVAGANTGELF; cdr3_length: 13; v_call: TRBV20-1
cdr3_aa: ASSRQGPSSASTDTQY; cdr3_length: 16; v_call: TRBV5-1
cdr3_aa: AWSAAGGSPLH; cdr3_length: 11; v_call: TRBV30
cdr3_aa: ASSQSGRAAEQY; cdr3_length: 12; v_call: TRBV3-1
cdr3_aa: ATLGWGALNEQF; cdr3_length: 12; v_call: TRBV28
cdr3_aa: SVEVSPADTQY; cdr3_length: 11; v_call: TRBV29-1
cdr3_aa: ASSLTLETQY; cdr3_length: 10; v_call: TRBV28
cdr3_aa: SARDFGRGEEKLF; cdr3_length: 13; v_call: TRBV20-1
cdr3_aa: SVVTSEKTQY; cdr3_length: 10; v_call: TRBV29-1
cdr3_aa: ASRLTGGDNPFYGYT; cdr3_length: 15; v_call: TRBV12-3/TRBV12-4
cdr3_aa: ASSLNRELGTIY; cdr3_length: 12; v_call: TRBV7-9
cdr3_aa: ASSSTVSTYEQY; cdr3_length: 12; v_call: TRBV5-1
cdr3_aa: ASSPGTGTLYGYT; cdr3_length: 13; v_call: TRBV28
cdr3_aa: ASTSSGSYEQY; cdr3_length: 11; v_call: TRBV6-1
cdr3_aa: ASTEQLTGELF; cdr3_length: 11; v_call: TRBV5-1
cdr3_aa: ASSRLPSGIGQY; cdr3_length: 12; v_call: TRBV6-1
cdr3_aa: SATTLGGRSEAF; cdr3_length: 12; v_call: TRBV20-1
cdr3_aa: ASSDDRTGISTDTQY; cdr3_length: 15; v_call: TRBV2
cdr3_aa: SVEFGHGETQY; cdr3_length: 11; v_call: TRBV29-1
cdr3_aa: ATSDLSRSYGYT; cdr3_length: 12; v_call: TRBV24-1
cdr3_aa: ASSSGTSPHEQF; cdr3_length: 12; v_call: TRBV7-3
cdr3_aa: ASSERSTGNTGELF; cdr3_length: 14; v_call: TRBV6-1
cdr3_aa: ASSQTGRAPF; cdr3_length: 10; v_call: TRBV28
cdr3_aa: SARTTGGNTEAF; cdr3_length: 12; v_call: TRBV20-1
cdr3_aa: ASSGTQGWSDTQY; cdr3_length: 13; v_call: TRBV28
cdr3_aa: SATAISGSRKEQF; cdr3_length: 13; v_call: TRBV20-1
cdr3_aa: SARPGQGNREQY; cdr3_length: 12; v_call: TRBV20-1
cdr3_aa: ASSLRSATPSYNEQF; cdr3_length: 15; v_call: TRBV7-9
cdr3_aa: ASSYDSWDEKLF; cdr3_length: 12; v_call: TRBV6-5
cdr3_aa: ASSQAILAGELF; cdr3_length: 12; v_call: TRBV14
cdr3_aa: ASSMTTGGTNYGYT; cdr3_length: 14; v_call: TRBV5-1
cdr3_aa: ASSGTSSYNEQF; cdr3_length: 12; v_call: TRBV11-2
cdr3_aa: ASSLMPSEETQY; cdr3_length: 12; v_call: TRBV7-3
cdr3_aa: ASRSRSDYGYT; cdr3_length: 11; v_call: TRBV28
cdr3_aa: ATSELSSYNEQF; cdr3_length: 12; v_call: TRBV24-1
cdr3_aa: ASRGGTSTDTQY; cdr3_length: 12; v_call: TRBV2
cdr3_aa: ASSLEQGYEQY; cdr3_length: 11; v_call: TRBV5-1
cdr3_aa: ASSLRGDREADTQY; cdr3_length: 14; v_call: TRBV11-3
cdr3_aa: ASSLTGLVTQY; cdr3_length: 11; v_call: TRBV7-2
cdr3_aa: ASGTQTGGYT; cdr3_length: 10; v_call: TRBV19
cdr3_aa: ASSASGTVDGYI; cdr3_length: 12; v_call: TRBV6-1
cdr3_aa: SARAAGVSYNSPLH; cdr3_length: 14; v_call: TRBV20-1
cdr3_aa: ASSLGAVFGETQY; cdr3_length: 13; v_call: TRBV5-1
cdr3_aa: ASSPTGEGQPQH; cdr3_length: 12; v_call: TRBV18
cdr3_aa: ASSRSEGWNEQF; cdr3_length: 12; v_call: TRBV7-2